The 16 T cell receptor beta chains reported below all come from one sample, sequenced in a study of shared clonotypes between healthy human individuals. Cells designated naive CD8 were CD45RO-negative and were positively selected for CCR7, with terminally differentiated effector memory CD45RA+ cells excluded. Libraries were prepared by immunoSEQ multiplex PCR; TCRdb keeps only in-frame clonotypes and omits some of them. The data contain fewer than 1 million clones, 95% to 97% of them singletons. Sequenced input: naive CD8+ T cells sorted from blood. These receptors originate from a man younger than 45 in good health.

CDR3 nucleotides: TGTGCCAGCAGCGTAGGGACAGCAACTAATGAAAAACTGTTTTTT. Residues: CASSVGTATNEKLFF. The rearrangement joins TRBV9 to TRBJ1-4, with a weak D call TRBD1 (6 bases). The germline V gene has CDR1 SGDLS and CDR2 YYNGEE. This CDR3 comprises 15 residues. V lost 0 bases, J lost 0 bases, and 6 bases lay in between. The full variable domain, with the rest looked up from reference TRBV9 and TRBJ1-4, is DSGVTQTPKHLITATGQRVTLRCSPRSGDLSVYWYQQSLDQGLQFLIQYYNGEERAKGNILERFSAQQFPDLHSELNLSSLELGDSALYFCASSVGTATNEKLFFGSGTQLSVL.

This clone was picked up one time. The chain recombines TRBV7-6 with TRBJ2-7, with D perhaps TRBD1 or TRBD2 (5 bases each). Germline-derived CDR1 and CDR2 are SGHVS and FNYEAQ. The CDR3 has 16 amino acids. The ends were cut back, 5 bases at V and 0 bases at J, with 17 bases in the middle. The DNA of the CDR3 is TGTGCCAGCAGCGGTGGGGGAGAAAGGAGCTCCTACGAGCAGTACTTC. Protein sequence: CASSGGGERSSYEQYF.

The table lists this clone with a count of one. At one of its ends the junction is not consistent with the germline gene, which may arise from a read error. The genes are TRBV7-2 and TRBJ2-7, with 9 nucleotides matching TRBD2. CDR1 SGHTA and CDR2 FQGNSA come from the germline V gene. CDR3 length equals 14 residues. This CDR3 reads CASTHGGLAYEQYF. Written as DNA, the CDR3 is TGTGCCAGCACCCATGGGGGACTAGCCTATGAGCAGTACTTC. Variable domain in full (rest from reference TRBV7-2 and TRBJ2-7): GAGVSQSPSNKVTEKGKDVELRCDPISGHTALYWYRQSLGQGLEFLIYFQGNSAPDKSGLPSDRFSAERTGGSVSTLTIQRTQQEDSAVYLCASTHGGLAYEQYFGPGTRLTVT.

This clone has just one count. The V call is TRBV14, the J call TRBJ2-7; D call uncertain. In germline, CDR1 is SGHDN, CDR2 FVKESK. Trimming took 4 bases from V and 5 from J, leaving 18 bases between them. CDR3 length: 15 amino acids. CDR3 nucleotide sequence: TGTGCCAGCAGCCCCTTTGATCGGTTTCGGGACGAGCAGTACTTC. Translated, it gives CASSPFDRFRDEQYF.

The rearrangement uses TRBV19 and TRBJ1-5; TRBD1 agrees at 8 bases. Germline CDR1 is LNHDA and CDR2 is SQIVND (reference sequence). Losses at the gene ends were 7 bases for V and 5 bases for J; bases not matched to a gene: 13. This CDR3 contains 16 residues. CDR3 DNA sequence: TGTGCCAGTATTCGGTCCCGGGACAGGAGGGATCAGCCCCAGCATTTT. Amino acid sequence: CASIRSRDRRDQPQHF. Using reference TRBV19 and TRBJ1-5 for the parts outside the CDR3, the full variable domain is DGGITQSPKYLFRKEGQNVTLSCEQNLNHDAMYWYRQDPGQGLRLIYYSQIVNDFQKGDIAEGYSVSREKKESFPLTVTSAQKNPTAFYLCASIRSRDRRDQPQHFGDGTRLSIL.

The CDR3 region has the DNA TGTGCCACAGGGACTAGCGGGTACAATGAGCAGTTCTTC. This encodes CATGTSGYNEQFF. V gene TRBV6-6 combines with J gene TRBJ2-1, with 12 nucleotides matching TRBD2. V was pared by 10 bases and J by 4 bases, with 2 bases of the junction left unmatched. CDR3 size: 13 residues. Germline CDR1 and CDR2: MNHNY and SVGAGI (reference sequence).

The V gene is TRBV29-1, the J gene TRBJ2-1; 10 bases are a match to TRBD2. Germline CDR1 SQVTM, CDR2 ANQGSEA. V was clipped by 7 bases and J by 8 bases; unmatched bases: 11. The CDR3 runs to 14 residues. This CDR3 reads CSADGLAGVYEQFF. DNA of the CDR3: TGCAGCGCGGATGGGCTAGCGGGAGTTTATGAGCAGTTCTTC.

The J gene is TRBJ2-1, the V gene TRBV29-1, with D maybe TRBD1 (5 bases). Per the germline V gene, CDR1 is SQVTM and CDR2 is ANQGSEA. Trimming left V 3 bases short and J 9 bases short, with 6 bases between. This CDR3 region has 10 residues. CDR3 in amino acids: CSVDRGEQFF. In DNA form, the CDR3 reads TGCAGCGTTGATAGGGGTGAGCAGTTCTTC.

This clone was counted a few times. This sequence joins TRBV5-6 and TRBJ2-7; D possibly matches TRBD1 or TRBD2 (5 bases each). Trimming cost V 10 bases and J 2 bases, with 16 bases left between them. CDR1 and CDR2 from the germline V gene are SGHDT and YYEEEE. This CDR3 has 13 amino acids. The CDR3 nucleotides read TGTGCCTCCGAGGGGCCGGAGACCTACGAGCAGTACTTC. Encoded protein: CASEGPETYEQYF.

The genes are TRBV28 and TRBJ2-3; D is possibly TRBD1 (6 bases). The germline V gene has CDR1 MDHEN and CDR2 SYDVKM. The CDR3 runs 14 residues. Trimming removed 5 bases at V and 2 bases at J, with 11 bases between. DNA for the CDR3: TGTGCCAGCAGTCTACAGGGCCCCACAGATACGCAGTATTTT. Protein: CASSLQGPTDTQYF.

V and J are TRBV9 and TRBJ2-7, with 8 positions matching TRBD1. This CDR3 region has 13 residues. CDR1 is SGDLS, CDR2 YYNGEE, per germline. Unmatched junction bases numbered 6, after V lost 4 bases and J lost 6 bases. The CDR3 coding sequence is TGTGCCAGCAGCCCCCGACAGGGGCTCGAGCAGTACTTC. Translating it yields CASSPRQGLEQYF. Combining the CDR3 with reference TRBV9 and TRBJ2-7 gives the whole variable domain DSGVTQTPKHLITATGQRVTLRCSPRSGDLSVYWYQQSLDQGLQFLIQYYNGEERAKGNILERFSAQQFPDLHSELNLSSLELGDSALYFCASSPRQGLEQYFGPGTRLTVT.

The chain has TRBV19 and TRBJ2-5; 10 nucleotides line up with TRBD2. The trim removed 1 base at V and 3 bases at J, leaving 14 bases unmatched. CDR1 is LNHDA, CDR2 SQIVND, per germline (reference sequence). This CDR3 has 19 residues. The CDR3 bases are TGTGCCAGTAGTATAGCCATACCCGGTACTCTAGCGGGAGAAGAGACCCAGTACTTC. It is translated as CASSIAIPGTLAGEETQYF.

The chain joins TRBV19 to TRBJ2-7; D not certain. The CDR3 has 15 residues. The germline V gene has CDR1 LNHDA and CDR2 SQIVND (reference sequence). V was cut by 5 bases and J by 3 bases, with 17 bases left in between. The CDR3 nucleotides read TGTGCCAGTAGTCCTGAGAGGAACTTCATCTACGAGCAGTACTTC. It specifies CASSPERNFIYEQYF.

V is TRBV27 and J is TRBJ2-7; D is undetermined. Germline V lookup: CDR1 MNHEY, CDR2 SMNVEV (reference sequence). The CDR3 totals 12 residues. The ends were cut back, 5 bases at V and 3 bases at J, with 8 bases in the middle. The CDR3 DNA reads TGTGCCAGCAGTATCTATCACTACGAGCAGTACTTC. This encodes CASSIYHYEQYF.

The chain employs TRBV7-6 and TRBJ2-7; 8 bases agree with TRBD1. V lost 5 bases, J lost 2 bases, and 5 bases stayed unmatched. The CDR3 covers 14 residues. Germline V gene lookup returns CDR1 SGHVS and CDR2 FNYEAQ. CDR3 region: CASSPLQGAYEQYF. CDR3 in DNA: TGTGCCAGCAGCCCCCTACAGGGGGCCTACGAGCAGTACTTC.

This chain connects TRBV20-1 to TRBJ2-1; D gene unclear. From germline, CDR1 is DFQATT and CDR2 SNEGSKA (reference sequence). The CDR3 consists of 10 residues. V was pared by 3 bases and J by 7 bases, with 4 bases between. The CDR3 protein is CSARKNEQFF. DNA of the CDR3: TGCAGTGCTAGGAAAAATGAGCAGTTCTTC.